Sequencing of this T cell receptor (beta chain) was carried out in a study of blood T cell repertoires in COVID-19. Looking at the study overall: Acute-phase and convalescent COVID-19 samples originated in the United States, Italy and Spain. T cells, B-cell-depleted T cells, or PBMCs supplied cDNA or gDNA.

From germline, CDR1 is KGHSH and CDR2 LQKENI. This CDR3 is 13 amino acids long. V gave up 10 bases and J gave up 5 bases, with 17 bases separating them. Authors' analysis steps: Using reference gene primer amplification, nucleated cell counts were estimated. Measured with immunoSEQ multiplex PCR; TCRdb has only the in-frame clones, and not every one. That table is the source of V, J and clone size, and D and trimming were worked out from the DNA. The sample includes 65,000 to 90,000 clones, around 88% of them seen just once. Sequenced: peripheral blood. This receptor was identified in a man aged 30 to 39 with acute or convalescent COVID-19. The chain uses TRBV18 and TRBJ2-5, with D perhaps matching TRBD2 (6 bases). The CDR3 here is CATNRGGKETQYF. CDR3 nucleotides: TGTGCCACCAATAGAGGAGGGAAGGAGACCCAGTACTTC.